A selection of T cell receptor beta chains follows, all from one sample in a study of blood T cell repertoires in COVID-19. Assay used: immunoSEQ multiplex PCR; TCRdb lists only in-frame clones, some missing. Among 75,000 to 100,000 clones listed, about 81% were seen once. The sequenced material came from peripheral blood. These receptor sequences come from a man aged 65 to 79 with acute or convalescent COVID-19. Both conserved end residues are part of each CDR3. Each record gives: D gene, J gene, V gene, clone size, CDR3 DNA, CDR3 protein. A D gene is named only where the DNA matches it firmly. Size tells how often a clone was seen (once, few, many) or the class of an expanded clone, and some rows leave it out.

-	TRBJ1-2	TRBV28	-	TGTGCCAGCAGTTTGTCGGGGTATGGTGGCTACACCTTC	CASSLSGYGGYTF
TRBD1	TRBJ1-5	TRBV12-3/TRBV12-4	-	TGTGCCAGCAGACCCGACAGGGGGTTACGGCATTTT	CASRPDRGLRHF
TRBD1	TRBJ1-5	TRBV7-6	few	TGTGCCAGCAGCTTACGGACAGGGGTCGATGAGCCCCAGCATTTT	CASSLRTGVDEPQHF
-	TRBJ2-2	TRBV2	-	TGTGCCAGCAGGACGGGTGTGGACACCGGGGAGCTGTTTTTT	CASRTGVDTGELFF
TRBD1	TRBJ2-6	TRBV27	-	TGTGCCAGCAGCTTAAGCGGGACAGGGGTTTCCGGGGCCAACGTCCTGACTTTC	CASSLSGTGVSGANVLTF
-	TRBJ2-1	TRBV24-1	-	TGTGCCACCAGTGATCCCAGGGCAGGGGACAATGAGCAGTTCTTC	CATSDPRAGDNEQFF
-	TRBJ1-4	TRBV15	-	TGTGCCACCAGCAGAGACCCGGGAGGGGTTAATGAAAAACTGTTTTTT	CATSRDPGGVNEKLFF
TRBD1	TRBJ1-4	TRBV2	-	TGTGCCAGCGCAAGACAGGGGGGTTATGAAAAACTGTTTTTT	CASARQGGYEKLFF
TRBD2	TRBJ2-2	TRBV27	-	TGTGCCAGCAGTTCCAGACTAGCCCCCCGGAAGGCCGGGGAGCTGTTTTTT	CASSSRLAPRKAGELFF
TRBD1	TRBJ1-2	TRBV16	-	TGTGCCAGCAGCCGTAGGACAGGGTCGGGCTATGGCTACACCTTC	CASSRRTGSGYGYTF
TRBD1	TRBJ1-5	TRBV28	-	TGTGCCAGCAGTTCCCCAGAGACAGGGTCGTGGAATCAGCCCCAGCATTTT	CASSSPETGSWNQPQHF
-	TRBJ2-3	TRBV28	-	TGTGCCAGCAGCCCGGACTTCGCCACAGATACGCAGTATTTT	CASSPDFATDTQYF
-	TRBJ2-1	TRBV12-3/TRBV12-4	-	TGTGCCAGCAGTCCTCTTCTTTCAGGGGAGCAGTTCTTC	CASSPLLSGEQFF
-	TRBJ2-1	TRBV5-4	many	TGTGCCAGCAGCTTGGACAGGATCGGCAATGAGCAGTTCTTC	CASSLDRIGNEQFF
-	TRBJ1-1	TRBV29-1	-	TGCAGCGGTTCGCCTGGATGGGCTATGAACACTGAAGCTTTCTTT	CSGSPGWAMNTEAFF
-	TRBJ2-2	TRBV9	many	TGTGCCAGCAACCGGGAGCGGGCGACCGGGGAGCTGTTTTTT	CASNRERATGELFF
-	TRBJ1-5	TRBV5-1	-	TGCGCCAGCAGCTTGGATGGCCAGAGCAATCAGCCCCAGCATTTT	CASSLDGQSNQPQHF
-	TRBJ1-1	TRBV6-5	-	TGTGCCAGCGGAAAAGGCAGGATGAACACTGAAGCTTTCTTT	CASGKGRMNTEAFF
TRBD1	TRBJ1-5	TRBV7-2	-	TGTGCCAGCAGCCGGGACAGCCTTAGCAATCAGCCCCAGCATTTT	CASSRDSLSNQPQHF
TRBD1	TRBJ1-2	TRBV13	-	TGTGCCAGCAGCTTAAGAGGGGGCGAGTACTATGGCTACACCTTC	CASSLRGGEYYGYTF
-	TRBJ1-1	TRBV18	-	TGTGCCAGCTCACCGCGGATGGACACTGAAGCTTTCTTT	CASSPRMDTEAFF
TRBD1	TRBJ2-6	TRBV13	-	TGTGCCAGCAGCTCCGCGACGGACAGGGCTGGGGCCAACGTCCTGACTTTC	CASSSATDRAGANVLTF
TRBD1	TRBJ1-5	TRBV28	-	TGTGCCAGCTGCACCGGGACAGGGGGTCATCAGCCCCAGCATTTT	CASCTGTGGHQPQHF
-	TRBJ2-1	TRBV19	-	TGTGCCAGTAGTATCGCAAGCGGGTTGCGGTACAATGAGCAGTTCTTC	CASSIASGLRYNEQFF
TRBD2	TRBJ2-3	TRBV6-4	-	TGTGCCAGCAGTGAACTAGCGGGGAGCACAGATACGCAGTATTTT	CASSELAGSTDTQYF
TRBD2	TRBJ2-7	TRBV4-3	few	TGCGCCAGCAGCCAAGAGAGGACTAGGGTACCCTACGAGCAGTACTTC	CASSQERTRVPYEQYF
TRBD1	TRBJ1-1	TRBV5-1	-	TGCGCCAGCAGCCTGGGACAGGGGTTGTCTCTGGCTGAAGCTTTCTTT	CASSLGQGLSLAEAFF
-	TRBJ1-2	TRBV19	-	TGTGCCAGTACCAAGGGGTCTAACTATGGCTACACCTTC	CASTKGSNYGYTF
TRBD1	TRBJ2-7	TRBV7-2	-	TGTGCCAGCAGCGCAGGGGGCTACTCCTACGAGCAGTACTTC	CASSAGGYSYEQYF
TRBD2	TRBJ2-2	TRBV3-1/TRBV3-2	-	TGTGCCAGCAGCGCCGGGACTAGCGGGACCGGGGAGCTGTTTTTT	CASSAGTSGTGELFF
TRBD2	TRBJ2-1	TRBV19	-	TGTGCCAGTAGTAGGGTAGCGGGAGGCAATGAGCAGTTCTTC	CASSRVAGGNEQFF
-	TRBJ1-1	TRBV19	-	TGTGCCACCCTGCCAGGGGCCCGCATGAACACTGAAGCTTTCTTT	CATLPGARMNTEAFF
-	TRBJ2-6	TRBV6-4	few	TGTGCCAGCAGTGACTCCAACTCTGGGGCCAACGTCCTGACTTTC	CASSDSNSGANVLTF
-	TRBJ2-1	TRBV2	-	TGTGCCAGCAAGGGGCAGGGTAACAATGAGCAGTTCTTC	CASKGQGNNEQFF
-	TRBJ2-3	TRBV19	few	TGTGCCAGTAGTATAGCCAACACAGATACGCAGTATTTT	CASSIANTDTQYF
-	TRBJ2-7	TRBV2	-	TGTGCCAGCAGGCGGGACAGAGGCGAGCAGTACTTC	CASRRDRGEQYF
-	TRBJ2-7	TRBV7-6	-	TGTGCCAGCAGCTTAAGTCAGGGGTACGAGCAGTACTTC	CASSLSQGYEQYF
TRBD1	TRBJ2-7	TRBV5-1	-	TGCGCCAGCAGCGAGCGACAGGGGGATAACTACGAGCAGTACTTC	CASSERQGDNYEQYF
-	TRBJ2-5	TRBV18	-	TGTGCCAGCTCCCTCAGGGGGGCGGAAGAGACCCAGTACTTC	CASSLRGAEETQYF
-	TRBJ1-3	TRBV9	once	TGTGCCAGCAGCGCGAGTCTCAGGGGATTCTCTGGAAACACCATATATTTT	CASSASLRGFSGNTIYF
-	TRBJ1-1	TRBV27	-	TGTGCCAGCAGTCCACATCACAGGGAAACTGAAGCTTTCTTT	CASSPHHRETEAFF
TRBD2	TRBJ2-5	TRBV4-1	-	TGCGCCTGCAGCCGCCAACTAGCGGGGACTGGGTACCAAGAGACCCAGTACTTC	CACSRQLAGTGYQETQYF
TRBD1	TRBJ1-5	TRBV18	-	TGTGCCAGCTCCGAACAGCAGGGGGATCAGCCCCAGCATTTT	CASSEQQGDQPQHF
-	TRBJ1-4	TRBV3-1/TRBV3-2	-	TGTGCCAGCAGCCAAGATCGGGAAAAACTGTTTTTT	CASSQDREKLFF
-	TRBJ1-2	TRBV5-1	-	TGCGCCAGCAGCCCTACAGTTTTATCTAAGGATGGCTACACCTTC	CASSPTVLSKDGYTF
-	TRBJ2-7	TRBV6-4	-	TGTGCCAGCAGCCCGCTAAGTAGCTCCTACGAGCAGTACTTC	CASSPLSSSYEQYF
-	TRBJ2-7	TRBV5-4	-	TGTGCCAGCAGCCCGATCCCTAGCAGCGACGAGCAGTACTTC	CASSPIPSSDEQYF
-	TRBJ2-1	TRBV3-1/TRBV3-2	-	TGTGCCAGCAGCTCCCCAGGGTTGGCCTACAATGAGCAGTTCTTC	CASSSPGLAYNEQFF
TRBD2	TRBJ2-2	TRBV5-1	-	TGCGCCAGCAGCCTCGGGACTAGCGGGATAGGGGAGCTGTTTTTT	CASSLGTSGIGELFF
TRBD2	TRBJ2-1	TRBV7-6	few	TGTGCCAGCAGCTTACTAGCGGGAGACCCACTTGAGTTCTTC	CASSLLAGDPLEFF
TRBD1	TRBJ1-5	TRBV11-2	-	TGTGCCAGCAGCAACCGACAGGGGAGTCAGCCCCAGCATTTT	CASSNRQGSQPQHF
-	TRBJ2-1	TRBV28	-	TGTGCCAGCCTGGACGGGCGGGTATTATCCGAGCAGTTCTTC	CASLDGRVLSEQFF
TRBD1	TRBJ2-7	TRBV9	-	TGTGCCAGCAGCGTAGACAGGGGTTCCCACGAGCAGTACTTC	CASSVDRGSHEQYF
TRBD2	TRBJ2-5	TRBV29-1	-	TGCAGCGTCGATCTAGCGGAGCAAGAGACCCAGTACTTC	CSVDLAEQETQYF
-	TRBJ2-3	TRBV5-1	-	TGCGCCAGCAGCTTGGCTCCGGTGAGCACAGATACGCAGTATTTT	CASSLAPVSTDTQYF
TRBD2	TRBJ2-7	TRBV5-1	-	TGCGCCAGCACCCTTAGCGGGAGGGCGGACTCAGCCTACGAGCAGTACTTC	CASTLSGRADSAYEQYF
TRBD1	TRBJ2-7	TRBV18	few	TGTGCCAGCTCACCGGTCGGACAGGGGGGTTACGAGCAGTACTTC	CASSPVGQGGYEQYF
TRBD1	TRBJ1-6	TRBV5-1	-	TGCGCCAGCAGCTTGGGGTTCATCATGACAGGGAGTGGGTCACCCCTCCACTTT	CASSLGFIMTGSGSPLHF
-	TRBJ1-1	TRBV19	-	TGTGCCAGTAGTGCGTCCGGGGGGGCGGACACTGAAGCTTTCTTT	CASSASGGADTEAFF